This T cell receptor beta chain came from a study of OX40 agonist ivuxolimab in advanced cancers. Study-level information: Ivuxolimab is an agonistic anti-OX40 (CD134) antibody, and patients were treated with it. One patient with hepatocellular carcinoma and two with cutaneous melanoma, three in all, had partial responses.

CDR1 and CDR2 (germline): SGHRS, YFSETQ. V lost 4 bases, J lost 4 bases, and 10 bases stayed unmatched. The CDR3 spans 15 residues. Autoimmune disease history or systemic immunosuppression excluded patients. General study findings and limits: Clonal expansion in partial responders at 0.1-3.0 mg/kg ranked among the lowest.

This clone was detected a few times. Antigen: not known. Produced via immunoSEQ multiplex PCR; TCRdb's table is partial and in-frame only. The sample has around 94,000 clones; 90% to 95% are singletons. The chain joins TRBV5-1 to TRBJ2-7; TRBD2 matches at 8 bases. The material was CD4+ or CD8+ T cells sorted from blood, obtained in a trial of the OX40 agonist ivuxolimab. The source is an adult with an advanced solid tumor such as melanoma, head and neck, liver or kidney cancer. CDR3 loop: CASSPGGAGWYEQYF. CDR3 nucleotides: TGCGCCAGCAGCCCGGGGGGGGCAGGGTGGTACGAGCAGTACTTC.